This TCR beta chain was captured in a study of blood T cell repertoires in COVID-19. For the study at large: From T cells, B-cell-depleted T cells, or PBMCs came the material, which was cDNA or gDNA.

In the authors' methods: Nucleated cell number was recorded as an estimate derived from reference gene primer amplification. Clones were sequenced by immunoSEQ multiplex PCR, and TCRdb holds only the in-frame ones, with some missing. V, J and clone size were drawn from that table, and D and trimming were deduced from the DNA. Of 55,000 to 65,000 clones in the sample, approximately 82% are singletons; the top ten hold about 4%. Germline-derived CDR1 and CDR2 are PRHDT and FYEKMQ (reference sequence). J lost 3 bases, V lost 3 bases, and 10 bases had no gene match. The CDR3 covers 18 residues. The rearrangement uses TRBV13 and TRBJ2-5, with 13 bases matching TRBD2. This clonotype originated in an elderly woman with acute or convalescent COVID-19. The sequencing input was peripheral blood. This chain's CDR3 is CASSFLPSTSGGKETQYF. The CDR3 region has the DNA TGTGCCAGCAGCTTTCTTCCCTCGACTAGCGGGGGGAAAGAGACCCAGTACTTC.